These 32 T cell receptor beta chains originate from one sample sequenced in a study of Graves' ophthalmopathy and Graves' hyperthyroidism. Amplified material comprised TCR beta CDR3 regions derived from RNA transcripts. HTBI-primed RT-PCR formed the first round, and a multiplex PCR formed the second. A single record per CDR3 protein comes from TCRdb applying MiXCR to the multiplex PCR reads. The table shows roughly 500,000 distinct CDR3 sequences, with under 15% occurring only once. Sequencing used blood. The receptors here all came from a woman in her 30s with Graves' ophthalmopathy.

This chain links TRBV28 with TRBJ2-2; D is tentatively TRBD1 or TRBD2 (5 bases each). Germline V CDR1 and CDR2: MDHEN, SYDVKM. There are 13 residues in the CDR3. V shed 5 bases and J shed 5 bases, with 9 bases lying between them. CDR3 loop: CASSKGRTGELFF. CDR3 nucleotides: TGTGCCAGCAGTAAGGGACGGACCGGGGAGCTGTTTTTT.

This clonotype was counted at least ten times. The J gene is TRBJ2-2, the V gene TRBV7-2, with TRBD1 identical over 9 bases. Per the germline V gene, CDR1 is SGHTA and CDR2 is FQGNSA. Trimming removed 5 bases from V and 8 bases from J; junction bases left unmatched: 6. The CDR3 has 14 residues. This CDR3 is CASSLRTGEGELFF. CDR3 nucleotide sequence: TGTGCCAGCAGCCTACGGACAGGGGAAGGGGAGCTGTTTTTT. The full variable domain, completed using reference TRBV7-2 and TRBJ2-2, is GAGVSQSPSNKVTEKGKDVELRCDPISGHTALYWYRQSLGQGLEFLIYFQGNSAPDKSGLPSDRFSAERTGGSVSTLTIQRTQQEDSAVYLCASSLRTGEGELFFGEGSRLTVL.

The table lists this clonotype with many counts. This chain links TRBV2 with TRBJ1-2; 8 nucleotides align to TRBD1. Looked up from germline, CDR1 is SNHLY and CDR2 is FYNNEI. J lost 4 bases, V lost 5 bases, and 15 bases had no gene match. The CDR3 is 17 residues long. The CDR3 here is CASSLGQANLVGYGYTF. In DNA, the CDR3 is TGTGCCAGCAGTCTGGGACAGGCTAACTTGGTGGGCTATGGCTACACCTTC.

This clonotype was recorded at least ten times. This chain joins TRBV7-2 and TRBJ2-7, with 10 bases aligning to TRBD1. This CDR3 region has 15 residues. Trimming at V came to 3 bases and at J to 5 bases, leaving 7 bases not matched to a gene. Germline CDR1 reads SGHTA; CDR2 reads FQGNSA. CDR3 amino acids: CASSFQPGQGNEQYF. In DNA form, the CDR3 reads TGTGCCAGCAGCTTTCAACCGGGACAGGGGAACGAGCAGTACTTC.

This clonotype was found many times. In DNA, the CDR3 is TGCGCCAGCAGTGAGTTGCGGGAGGGATGGGAGACCCAGTACTTC. As protein: CASSELREGWETQYF. The rearrangement links TRBV10-2 to TRBJ2-5; 9 bases are a match to TRBD2. Germline CDR1 is WSHSY and CDR2 is SAAADI. The CDR3 contains 15 residues. Trimming removed 1 base from V and 5 bases from J; junction bases left unmatched: 5.

As to this clonotype: Given a much more abundant clone one base away, this may be a read error. This chain connects TRBV28 to TRBJ1-1; no clear D. The CDR3 is 12 amino acids. Germline V gene sequence: CDR1 MDHEN, CDR2 SYDVKM. The CDR3 DNA reads TGTGCCAGCAGTTGGGTATGGGCTGAAGTTTTCTTT. Its protein is CASSWVWAEVFF.

The J gene is TRBJ1-5, the V gene TRBV11-2; D unresolved. V was cut by 5 bases and J by 12 bases, with 14 bases left in between. Germline V CDR1 and CDR2: SGHAT, FQNNGV. This CDR3 contains 12 residues. CDR3 nucleotides: TGTGCCAGCAGCAACCCGGACGGGCGCCAGCATTTT. Translated: CASSNPDGRQHF.

This clonotype showed up many times. The genes are TRBV29-1 and TRBJ2-7, with D uncertain. This CDR3 region has 11 residues. Looked up from germline, CDR1 is SQVTM and CDR2 is ANQGSEA. Trimming cost V 8 bases and J 3 bases, with 11 bases left between them. CDR3 nucleotides: TGCAGCTTGAAGGAAAACTACGAGCAGTACTTC. Translating gives CSLKENYEQYF.

This clonotype came up many times. This chain joins TRBV6-1 and TRBJ1-1; D uncertain. V was cut by 3 bases and J by 5 bases, with 10 bases left in between. Per the germline V gene, CDR1 is MNHNS and CDR2 is SASEGT. This CDR3 has 13 residues. CDR3 nucleotide sequence: TGTGCCAGCAGTGAGGACTGGGAGACTGAAGCTTTCTTT. This sequence encodes CASSEDWETEAFF.

This clonotype was seen ten or more times. This chain links TRBV2 with TRBJ2-7, with unresolved D. Germline CDR1 is SNHLY and CDR2 is FYNNEI. Trimming cost V 11 bases and J 6 bases, with 17 bases left between them. This CDR3 contains 12 residues. The CDR3 spells CALSGRSGEQYF. CDR3 in DNA: TGTGCCTTATCGGGTAGATCTGGCGAGCAGTACTTC.

This clonotype was seen ten or more times. A single base separates this from a much larger clone, so it may be a read error. Because the CDR3 is missing its conserved closing phenylalanine or tryptophan, this is likely a read error. The chain couples TRBV24-1 to TRBJ1-1, with D perhaps TRBD1 (6 bases). Germline assignment: CDR1 KGHDR and CDR2 SFDVKD. The V end lost 3 bases, the J end lost 10 bases, and 14 bases lay between the germline ends. The CDR3 is 13 residues long. The chain's CDR3 is CATSDAGQYGAFS. The DNA of the CDR3 is TGTGCCACCAGTGATGCCGGACAGTACGGAGCTTTCTCT.

This clonotype was seen at least ten times. V is TRBV6-4 and J is TRBJ1-5; 7 positions match TRBD1. The ends lost 7 bases at V and 1 base at J; junction bases unmatched: 10. Germline V gene lookup returns CDR1 MRHNA and CDR2 SNTAGT. The CDR3 is 16 residues long. The CDR3 is CASNPHRGGSNQPQHF. The CDR3 DNA follows: TGTGCCAGCAACCCCCACAGGGGAGGGAGCAATCAGCCCCAGCATTTT.

This clonotype was picked up many times. This chain links TRBV19 with TRBJ1-1, with D possibly TRBD1 on 6 matching bases. The germline V gene encodes CDR1 LNHDA and CDR2 SQIVND (reference sequence). Trimming left V 5 bases short and J 0 bases short, with 13 bases between. CDR3 length: 15 residues. This chain's CDR3 is CASSLRGTMNTEAFF. As DNA, the CDR3 is TGTGCCAGTAGTTTAAGGGGGACTATGAACACTGAAGCTTTCTTT.

This clonotype was seen at least ten times. This chain links TRBV9 with TRBJ1-2, with 7 bases matching TRBD1. CDR1 is SGDLS, CDR2 YYNGEE, per germline. V shed 0 bases, J shed 4 bases, and the junction held 3 bases outside the gene matches. The CDR3 consists of 14 residues. The CDR3 sequence: CASSVGQGSYGYTF. The CDR3 nucleotides read TGTGCCAGCAGCGTAGGACAGGGATCCTATGGCTACACCTTC.

This clonotype was seen at least ten times. This chain joins TRBV28 and TRBJ1-6; 8 bases are a match to TRBD1. V gave up 6 bases and J gave up 15 bases; unmatched junction bases: 4. This CDR3 has 11 residues. The germline gives CDR1 MDHEN, CDR2 SYDVKM. CDR3 DNA: TGTGCCAGCAGCCGGGGACAGGTCCTCCACTTT. This gives the protein CASSRGQVLHF. Together with reference TRBV28 and TRBJ1-6, the CDR3 gives the full variable domain: DVKVTQSSRYLVKRTGEKVFLECVQDMDHENMFWYRQDPGLGLRLIYFSYDVKMKEKGDIPEGYSVSREKKERFSLILESASTNQTSMYLCASSRGQVLHFGNGTRLTVT.

This clonotype was seen repeatedly, ten times or more. The chain links TRBV9 to TRBJ2-7; TRBD1 is a possible D gene (6 bases). The V end was cut by 2 bases, the J end by 4 bases, with 10 bases between. Germline V gene sequence: CDR1 SGDLS, CDR2 YYNGEE. This CDR3 contains 13 residues. This chain's CDR3 is CASSVAQGYEQYF. The CDR3, as DNA: TGTGCCAGCAGCGTTGCACAGGGTTACGAGCAGTACTTC. Filled out from reference TRBV9 and TRBJ2-7, the complete variable domain reads DSGVTQTPKHLITATGQRVTLRCSPRSGDLSVYWYQQSLDQGLQFLIQYYNGEERAKGNILERFSAQQFPDLHSELNLSSLELGDSALYFCASSVAQGYEQYFGPGTRLTVT.

This clonotype occurred many times. This sequence joins TRBV11-3 and TRBJ2-7, with D uncertain. The V and J ends lost 1 base and 3 bases respectively, with 10 bases between them. The CDR3 extends over 14 amino acids. Germline V gene data show CDR1 as SGHNT and CDR2 as YENEEA. The CDR3 is CASSLVHSNYEQYF. The DNA for the CDR3 is TGTGCCAGCAGCTTAGTACACAGCAACTACGAGCAGTACTTC.

This clonotype has a count of ten or more. V and J are TRBV20-1 and TRBJ2-7, with a weak D call TRBD2 (6 bases). This CDR3 region has 16 residues. The germline V and J ends were trimmed by 0 bases and 5 bases, with 20 bases remaining between them. Germline V gene lookup returns CDR1 DFQATT and CDR2 SNEGSKA (reference sequence). The CDR3 DNA is TGCAGTGCTAGAGATCGATTTGAGGGAGGCCCCGACGAGCAGTACTTC. Translating it yields CSARDRFEGGPDEQYF.

This clonotype has more than one count but fewer than ten. This chain uses TRBV11-3 with TRBJ2-7; possibly TRBD2 for D (6 bases). CDR3 length: 14 amino acids. V was trimmed by 5 bases and J by 4 bases, leaving 15 bases between them. The germline gives CDR1 SGHNT, CDR2 YENEEA. The CDR3 spells CASSPPGGLYEQYF. CDR3 DNA: TGTGCCAGCAGCCCCCCCGGGGGTCTGTACGAGCAGTACTTC.

This clonotype was seen many times. The genes are TRBV2 and TRBJ1-5, with TRBD1 identical over 8 bases. The CDR3 is 19 residues long. V lost 1 base and J lost 0; bases outside the gene matches: 11. The germline gives CDR1 SNHLY, CDR2 FYNNEI. The chain's CDR3 is CASSEGGTGAFYSNQPQHF. DNA for the CDR3: TGTGCCAGCAGTGAAGGGGGGACAGGAGCCTTCTATAGCAATCAGCCCCAGCATTTT.

This clonotype was observed many times. The rearrangement links TRBV12-3 or TRBV12-4 to TRBJ2-2, with 7 bases that match TRBD1. Trimming removed 6 bases from V and 7 bases from J; junction bases left unmatched: 8. This CDR3 has 14 residues. The CDR3 DNA reads TGTGCCAGCAGATCCGGGACAGCAGTCGGGGAGCTGTTTTTT. Its translation is CASRSGTAVGELFF.

The J gene is TRBJ1-5, the V gene TRBV6-1; no definite D call. This CDR3 region has 15 residues. Germline V gives CDR1 MNHNS, CDR2 SASEGT. V lost 4 bases, J lost 2 bases, and 12 bases lay in between. In nucleotides, the CDR3 is TGTGCCAGCAGTGTTGAGGGTTTAGGCAATCAGCCCCAGCATTTT. Encoded protein: CASSVEGLGNQPQHF.

This clonotype was recorded at least ten times. The V call is TRBV28, the J call TRBJ1-5; TRBD1 agrees at 7 bases. CDR3 length: 16 residues. V trimming: 6 bases; J trimming: 5 bases; junction bases outside the gene matches: 13. CDR1 is MDHEN, CDR2 SYDVKM, per germline. CDR3 residues: CASRPQTGNLHQPQHF. CDR3 DNA: TGTGCCAGCAGGCCGCAGACAGGGAACCTCCATCAGCCCCAGCATTTT.

This clonotype was recorded at least ten times. The chain uses TRBV20-1 and TRBJ2-7, with D possibly being TRBD1 (6 bases). Trimming took off 3 bases at V and 2 bases at J, with 11 bases between the two ends. This CDR3 region has 13 residues. Germline assignment: CDR1 DFQATT and CDR2 SNEGSKA (reference sequence). The CDR3 protein is CSARAGDPYEQYF. The CDR3 DNA sequence: TGCAGTGCTAGGGCAGGGGACCCCTACGAGCAGTACTTC.

Many counts were recorded for this clonotype. This rearrangement joins TRBV6-1 to TRBJ2-2; D gene ambiguous. The CDR3 is made up of 15 amino acids. Germline assignment: CDR1 MNHNS and CDR2 SASEGT. Trimming pared 7 bases from V and 4 bases from J, leaving 16 bases between. The CDR3 coding sequence is TGTGCCAGCACCCCTGCGATGCCCCGCACCGGGGAGCTGTTTTTT. Translated, it gives CASTPAMPRTGELFF.

This clonotype was seen only a few times. The chain uses TRBV30 and TRBJ2-5; 8 positions match TRBD1. The germline V gene has CDR1 GTSNPN and CDR2 SVGIG (reference sequence). The trim removed 3 bases at V and 7 bases at J, leaving 13 bases unmatched. The CDR3 runs to 15 residues. The DNA for the CDR3 is TGTGCCTGGAGGGGGTCACCAGGGGGCTGGGGGACCCAGTACTTC. Protein sequence: CAWRGSPGGWGTQYF.

There are many counts of this clonotype. This rearrangement joins TRBV6-1 to TRBJ1-1, with a weak D call TRBD1 (6 bases). Germline CDR1 and CDR2: MNHNS and SASEGT. V lost 11 bases, J lost 5 bases, and 21 bases lay in between. The CDR3 covers 14 residues. In DNA, the CDR3 is TGTGCCTCTTTCACAGGAGGGGGACGGACTGAAGCTTTCTTT. As protein: CASFTGGGRTEAFF.

This clonotype was picked up a small number of times. V gene TRBV5-1 combines with J gene TRBJ2-7; D uncertain. Germline CDR1 is SGHRS and CDR2 is YFSETQ. V gave up 3 bases and J gave up 0 bases, with 16 bases separating them. The CDR3 totals 16 residues. The CDR3 loop is CASSSDPGRPSYEQYF. The CDR3, as DNA: TGCGCCAGCAGCTCGGACCCAGGAAGACCCTCCTACGAGCAGTACTTC.

This clonotype appeared a few times. Being one base from a much bigger clone, this may be a read error. V is TRBV28 and J is TRBJ1-1; D gene ambiguous. CDR1 is MDHEN, CDR2 SYDVKM, per germline. There are 11 residues in the CDR3. Trimming removed 5 bases at V and 8 bases at J, with 9 bases between. CDR3 residues: CASSPYIEAFF. The CDR3 DNA sequence: TGTGCCAGCAGTCCCTACATCGAAGCTTTCTTT.

The chain employs TRBV30 and TRBJ2-7; 11 bases map to TRBD2. The CDR3 covers 14 residues. The junction had 5 bases not matched to a gene; V was cut back by 3 bases and J by 4 bases. CDR1 GTSNPN and CDR2 SVGIG come from the germline V gene (reference sequence). CDR3 bases: TGTGCCTGGAGCAGACTAGCGGGAAGGTACGAGCAGTACTTC. It translates to CAWSRLAGRYEQYF.

This clonotype was counted ten times or more. The chain combines TRBV4-1 with TRBJ1-5; D is ambiguous. Trimming removed 4 bases from V and 0 bases from J, with 10 bases in between. The CDR3 extends over 15 amino acids. Germline CDR1 reads MGHRA; CDR2 reads YSYEKL. The CDR3 nucleotides read TGCGCCAGCAGCCCTCGACTGAATAGCAATCAGCCCCAGCATTTT. Protein sequence: CASSPRLNSNQPQHF.

V is TRBV12-3 or TRBV12-4 and J is TRBJ2-7; 8 bases fit TRBD2. V lost 5 bases to trimming and J lost 1 base; unmatched junction nucleotides: 7. This CDR3 has 15 amino acids. CDR3 loop: CASSLSRGGSYEQYF. DNA for the CDR3: TGTGCCAGCAGTCTCAGCCGGGGGGGATCCTACGAGCAGTACTTC.